The following is a TCR beta chain sequence with its context. This clonotype was counted a few times. Its antigen specificity is not known. No base qualities exist here, and no much larger clone lies one base off it. The data derive from a study of CD8 T cells in ankylosing spondylitis (TCRdb year 2017). Describing the broader study: T cell receptor beta repertoires were profiled in healthy donors and ankylosing spondylitis patients so that disease-linked TCR variants could be found. The full study cohort was made up of 25 ankylosing spondylitis patients and over 90 healthy donors. Peripheral blood samples were taken, and synovial fluid was additionally collected from ankylosing spondylitis patients. Results and caveats for the whole study, not just this receptor: Some TCR beta motif variants had previously been reported in synovial fluid and blood of reactive arthritis patients, which suggested common disease-initiation mechanisms. In peripheral blood, the disease-linked clones were found at relatively low frequencies and had a CD8+ phenotype. Blood from ankylosing spondylitis patients appeared to be characterized by a TCR beta motif composed of several highly homologous amino acid variants. The disease-linked clones were reported to be significantly enriched in matched synovial fluid samples from ankylosing spondylitis patients.

The listed sequencing device is Illumina HiSeq 2500. Quantitative 5'-RACE with molecular barcodes was used to prepare TCR beta libraries. On the authors' methods: To identify disease-linked TCR variants, a new computational method was used, one built on a probabilistic model of VDJ rearrangement. TCRdb handled the public reads itself, with Q25 trimming in fastp and clone calling in MiXCR, and kept productive beta chains. Every distinct CDR3 protein forms one entry, paired with its most common genes and DNA. TCRdb, not the authors, supplied the V and J calls. Within this sample are 700,000 to 1,000,000 distinct CDR3 sequences, with around 11% of them counted one time only. The leading ten clones occupy 0.51% of the sample. V loses 5 bases, J loses 10 bases, and the germline ends lie 20 bases apart. There are 14 amino acids in the CDR3, from cysteine to phenylalanine inclusive. CDR3 DNA only is kept here, 42 bases in frame from base 1. Sequences SGHAT (CDR1) and FQNNGV (CDR2) are obtained from the germline V gene.

Material for sequencing was blood, either unsorted or a sorted T cell fraction (not recorded which). The receptor's source is a male donor with ankylosing spondylitis. This chain is built from TRBV11-2 and TRBJ1-2; the D gene remains uncertain. DNA sequence: TGTGCCAGCAGCCCCCTGTCCAACCTACGGGTCTACACCTTC. It codes for CASSPLSNLRVYTF.